The rows below give T cell receptor beta chains drawn from one sample of a study of PD-L1 blockade in urothelial cancer. Assay: immunoSEQ multiplex PCR; the TCRdb copy retains only in-frame clones and omits some. The sample shows about 85,000 clones, approximately 87% of them seen only once. Sequences were derived from PBMCs, sampled around atezolizumab (anti-PD-L1) treatment. These receptors all come from a man in his 60s with urothelial cancer. CDR3s include the opening cysteine and the closing phenylalanine or tryptophan. Fields, in order: CDR3 length, V gene, clone size, J gene, D gene, CDR3 protein, CDR3 DNA. D genes are given only for firm matches. Size is omitted from some rows. Given values are once, few, many or a class for expanded clones.

15,TRBV4-1,.,TRBJ2-1,.,CASSSVQISYNEQFF,TGCGCCAGCAGCTCCGTACAGATATCCTACAATGAGCAGTTCTTC
16,TRBV7-2,.,TRBJ1-4,TRBD1,CASSLFGRGRRLELFF,TGTGCCAGCAGCTTATTTGGTAGGGGGCGCCGTTTGGAACTGTTTTTT
18,TRBV7-2,.,TRBJ2-3,TRBD2,CASSLAGTSGRGTDTQYF,TGTGCCAGCAGCTTGGCCGGGACTAGCGGGAGGGGCACAGATACGCAGTATTTT
12,TRBV2,.,TRBJ1-1,.,CASSQMNTEAFF,TGTGCCAGCAGCCAGATGAACACTGAAGCTTTCTTT
16,TRBV5-6,.,TRBJ2-3,TRBD2,CASSFRLAGGADTQYF,TGTGCCAGCAGCTTCAGACTAGCGGGGGGGGCAGATACGCAGTATTTT
17,TRBV5-1,.,TRBJ1-3,.,CASSLRSTGSSGNTIYF,TGCGCCAGCAGTTTGAGGAGCACAGGATCCTCTGGAAACACCATATATTTT
15,TRBV9,.,TRBJ1-6,.,CASSVVADSNSPLHF,TGTGCCAGCAGCGTAGTTGCAGATTCTAATTCACCCCTCCACTTT
20,TRBV7-6,.,TRBJ2-5,TRBD2,CASSPGARLAGGKEFWTQYF,TGTGCCAGCAGCCCAGGGGCCCGACTAGCGGGAGGGAAAGAGTTTTGGACCCAGTACTTC
13,TRBV6-1,.,TRBJ2-5,.,CASRGLNQETQYF,TGTGCCAGCAGAGGACTAAACCAAGAGACCCAGTACTTC
18,TRBV2,once,TRBJ1-4,TRBD1,CASSEAGQGGPTNEKLFF,TGTGCCAGCAGTGAAGCGGGACAGGGGGGCCCAACTAATGAAAAACTGTTTTTT
15,TRBV6-5,.,TRBJ1-1,.,CASYKGGRGNTEAFF,TGTGCCAGCTATAAGGGGGGGAGGGGGAACACTGAAGCTTTCTTT
17,TRBV30,medium-sized,TRBJ1-6,.,CAWSSGVQSSYNSPLHF,TGTGCCTGGAGTAGCGGGGTCCAGAGCTCCTATAATTCACCCCTCCACTTT
15,TRBV18,.,TRBJ2-7,.,CASSPPYRGGSEQYF,TGTGCCAGCTCACCACCGTACAGGGGAGGTAGCGAGCAGTACTTC
13,TRBV18,.,TRBJ1-5,.,CASSRTDLQPQHF,TGTGCCAGCTCAAGGACAGATCTACAGCCCCAGCATTTT
12,TRBV6-6,.,TRBJ1-6,.,CASRAYNSPLHF,TGTGCCAGCAGGGCTTATAATTCACCCCTCCACTTT
14,TRBV6-1,.,TRBJ1-2,.,CASSRDSKGYGYTF,TGTGCCAGCAGCAGGGACTCCAAGGGCTATGGCTACACCTTC
15,TRBV5-8,few,TRBJ2-7,.,CASSEPGRGLNEQYF,TGTGCCAGCAGCGAACCGGGGCGGGGTCTAAACGAGCAGTACTTC
13,TRBV4-1,.,TRBJ2-7,.,CASSQDEGWEQYF,TGCGCCAGCAGCCAAGATGAGGGTTGGGAGCAGTACTTC
15,TRBV9,.,TRBJ2-5,TRBD1,CASSDDRGFQETQYF,TGTGCCAGCAGCGACGACAGGGGTTTCCAAGAGACCCAGTACTTC
15,TRBV6-4,.,TRBJ2-3,TRBD2,CASSTGTSESDTQYF,TGTGCCAGCAGTACCGGGACTAGCGAGTCAGATACGCAGTATTTT
17,TRBV7-3,few,TRBJ1-6,.,CASSLNPPWQGSSPLHF,TGTGCCAGCAGCTTAAACCCCCCCTGGCAGGGCAGTTCACCCCTCCACTTT
14,TRBV6-6,.,TRBJ1-2,TRBD1,CATSQGAGRYGYTF,TGTGCCACCTCCCAGGGGGCAGGGCGCTATGGCTACACCTTC
14,TRBV2,.,TRBJ2-7,TRBD2,CASTGSRLAGEQYF,TGTGCCAGCACGGGGAGTAGGCTAGCGGGCGAGCAGTACTTC
15,TRBV18,.,TRBJ1-1,TRBD1,CASSTQQGIDTEAFF,TGTGCCAGCTCAACCCAACAGGGGATTGACACTGAAGCTTTCTTT
13,TRBV13,once,TRBJ2-2,.,CASRPGERGELFF,TGTGCCAGCAGACCGGGGGAGAGGGGGGAGCTGTTTTTT
17,TRBV2,few,TRBJ1-6,TRBD1,CASIRTGPSSYNSPLHF,TGTGCCAGCATCCGGACAGGCCCGAGCTCCTATAATTCACCCCTCCACTTT
14,TRBV2,.,TRBJ2-2,TRBD1,CASRDRGLPGELFF,TGTGCCAGCCGGGACAGGGGGCTTCCGGGGGAGCTGTTTTTT
13,TRBV7-3,.,TRBJ2-7,.,CASSLDRAYEQYF,TGTGCCAGCAGCTTGGACAGAGCTTACGAGCAGTACTTC
16,TRBV7-2,.,TRBJ2-1,TRBD2,CASSLASGSSYNEQFF,TGTGCCAGCAGCTTGGCTAGCGGGAGTTCCTACAATGAGCAGTTCTTC
14,TRBV18,.,TRBJ1-1,.,CASSPQGLGTEAFF,TGTGCCAGCTCACCACAGGGGTTAGGCACTGAAGCTTTCTTT
15,TRBV10-2,.,TRBJ2-7,TRBD1,CASKGQSGKTYEQYF,TGCGCCAGTAAGGGACAGAGCGGAAAAACCTACGAGCAGTACTTC
14,TRBV10-3,.,TRBJ2-7,TRBD1,CAISRQGIDYEQYF,TGTGCCATCAGTAGACAGGGGATTGACTACGAGCAGTACTTC
11,TRBV7-9,.,TRBJ2-7,.,CASSLAVEQYF,TGTGCCAGCAGCTTAGCCGTCGAGCAGTACTTC
13,TRBV5-1,once,TRBJ1-2,.,CASSPAVNGGYTF,TGCGCCAGCAGCCCCGCGGTCAACGGTGGCTACACCTTC
14,TRBV27,.,TRBJ2-1,.,CASSFRSSYNEQFF,TGTGCCAGCAGCTTCAGAAGCTCCTACAATGAGCAGTTCTTC
13,TRBV12-5,.,TRBJ2-7,TRBD2,CASRFQGGYEQYF,TGTGCTAGTCGGTTCCAGGGAGGGTACGAGCAGTACTTC
15,TRBV7-2,few,TRBJ2-1,TRBD1,CASSLAGQGASEQFF,TGTGCCAGCAGCTTAGCGGGACAGGGGGCAAGTGAGCAGTTCTTC
11,TRBV30,.,TRBJ2-1,.,CAWEPFNEQFF,TGTGCCTGGGAGCCGTTCAATGAGCAGTTCTTC
13,TRBV29-1,few,TRBJ2-5,.,CSVVPGGWETQYF,TGCAGCGTTGTACCAGGAGGCTGGGAGACCCAGTACTTC
17,TRBV4-1,.,TRBJ2-1,.,CASSQDRMEGPYNEQFF,TGCGCCAGCAGCCAAGATCGCATGGAGGGCCCCTACAATGAGCAGTTCTTC
12,TRBV10-2,.,TRBJ2-2,.,CASSWEAGELFF,TGCGCCAGCAGTTGGGAGGCGGGGGAGCTGTTTTTT
15,TRBV2,.,TRBJ2-7,TRBD2,CASSDPTSGFYEQYF,TGTGCCAGCAGTGACCCTACTAGCGGTTTCTACGAGCAGTACTTC
18,TRBV18,.,TRBJ1-5,.,CASSRSPRLTYSNQPQHF,TGTGCCAGCTCCCGGAGCCCACGGCTTACTTATAGCAATCAGCCCCAGCATTTT
15,TRBV6-5,.,TRBJ2-7,TRBD1,CASSNRDRVLYEQYF,TGTGCCAGCAGTAACCGGGACAGGGTATTGTACGAGCAGTACTTC
13,TRBV2,few,TRBJ1-6,.,CASRRQSNSPLHF,TGTGCCAGCCGCCGACAAAGCAATTCACCCCTCCACTTT
15,TRBV7-9,.,TRBJ2-7,TRBD2,CASSLQGLAPYEQYF,TGTGCCAGCAGCTTACAGGGACTAGCCCCCTACGAGCAGTACTTC
14,TRBV19,.,TRBJ2-1,TRBD2,CASSALAEYNEQFF,TGTGCCAGTAGTGCCCTAGCGGAGTACAATGAGCAGTTCTTC
17,TRBV10-1,.,TRBJ2-1,TRBD2,CASSDGPAGGSYNEQFF,TGCGCCAGCAGTGACGGTCCAGCGGGAGGGTCCTACAATGAGCAGTTCTTC
14,TRBV28,.,TRBJ1-2,.,CATEQERPHYGYTF,TGTGCCACAGAACAGGAGCGCCCCCACTATGGCTACACCTTC
14,TRBV30,.,TRBJ1-1,.,CAWSFSGSGTEAFF,TGTGCCTGGAGTTTCTCGGGGTCCGGGACTGAAGCTTTCTTT
14,TRBV5-4,.,TRBJ1-4,.,CASSFTPGRQKLFF,TGTGCCAGCAGCTTCACCCCCGGGAGGCAAAAACTGTTTTTT
15,TRBV19,.,TRBJ1-5,.,CASTPSTGSNQPQHF,TGTGCCAGTACCCCCTCCACCGGGAGCAATCAGCCCCAGCATTTT